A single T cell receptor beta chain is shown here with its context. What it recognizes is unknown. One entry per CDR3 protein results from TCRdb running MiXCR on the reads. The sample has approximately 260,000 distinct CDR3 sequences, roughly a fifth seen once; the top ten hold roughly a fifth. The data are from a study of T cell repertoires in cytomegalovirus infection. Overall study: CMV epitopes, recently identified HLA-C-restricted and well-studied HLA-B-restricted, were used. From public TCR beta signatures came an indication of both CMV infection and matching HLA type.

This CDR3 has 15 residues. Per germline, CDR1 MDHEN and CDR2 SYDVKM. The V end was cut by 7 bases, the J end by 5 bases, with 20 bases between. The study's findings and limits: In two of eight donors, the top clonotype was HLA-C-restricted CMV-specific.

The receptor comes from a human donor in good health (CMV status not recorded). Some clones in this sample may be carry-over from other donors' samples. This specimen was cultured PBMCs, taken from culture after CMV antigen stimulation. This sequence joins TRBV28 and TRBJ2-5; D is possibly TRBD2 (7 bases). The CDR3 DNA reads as TGTGCCAGCAACCCCGGGGAGGGAGGGGGGGAGACCCAGTACTTC. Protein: CASNPGEGGGETQYF.